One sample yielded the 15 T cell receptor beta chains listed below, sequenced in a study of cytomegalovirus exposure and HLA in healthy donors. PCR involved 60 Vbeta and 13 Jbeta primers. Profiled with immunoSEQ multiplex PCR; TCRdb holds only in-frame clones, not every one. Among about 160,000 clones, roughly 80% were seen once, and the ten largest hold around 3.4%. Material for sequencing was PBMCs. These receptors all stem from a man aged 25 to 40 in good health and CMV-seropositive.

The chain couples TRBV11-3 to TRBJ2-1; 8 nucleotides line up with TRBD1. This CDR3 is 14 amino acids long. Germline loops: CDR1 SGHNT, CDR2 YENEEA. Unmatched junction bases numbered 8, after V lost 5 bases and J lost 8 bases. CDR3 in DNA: TGTGCCAGCAGCCTCGGGGACAGGTGGCATGAGCAGTTCTTC. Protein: CASSLGDRWHEQFF.

The CDR3 coding sequence is TGCGCCAGCAGCCCGGGGACAGGGAGGGACTATGGCTACACCTTC. It codes for CASSPGTGRDYGYTF. The V gene is TRBV4-1, the J gene TRBJ1-2, with 9 bases identical to TRBD1. This CDR3 is built from 15 residues. Trimming cost V 4 bases and J 3 bases; bases outside gene matches: 6. CDR1 MGHRA and CDR2 YSYEKL come from the germline V gene.

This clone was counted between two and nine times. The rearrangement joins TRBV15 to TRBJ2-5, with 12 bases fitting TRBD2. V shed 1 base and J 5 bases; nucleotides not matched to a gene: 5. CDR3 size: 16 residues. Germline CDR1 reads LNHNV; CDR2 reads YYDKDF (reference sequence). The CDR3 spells CATSRGTSGAGETQYF. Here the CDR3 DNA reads TGTGCCACCAGCAGAGGGACTAGCGGGGCGGGGGAGACCCAGTACTTC.

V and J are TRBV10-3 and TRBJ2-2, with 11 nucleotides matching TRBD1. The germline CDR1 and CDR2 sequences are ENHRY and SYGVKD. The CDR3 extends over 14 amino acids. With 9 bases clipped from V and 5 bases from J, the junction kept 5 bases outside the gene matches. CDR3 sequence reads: CAIRTGGETGELFF. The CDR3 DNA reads TGTGCCATACGGACAGGGGGCGAGACCGGGGAGCTGTTTTTT.

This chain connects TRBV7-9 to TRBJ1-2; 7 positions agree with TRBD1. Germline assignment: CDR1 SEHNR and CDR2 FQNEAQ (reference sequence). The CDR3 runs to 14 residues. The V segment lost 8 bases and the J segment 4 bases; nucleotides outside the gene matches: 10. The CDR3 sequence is CASSTTGSGYGYTF. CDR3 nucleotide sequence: TGTGCCAGCTCTACGACAGGGTCGGGCTATGGCTACACCTTC.

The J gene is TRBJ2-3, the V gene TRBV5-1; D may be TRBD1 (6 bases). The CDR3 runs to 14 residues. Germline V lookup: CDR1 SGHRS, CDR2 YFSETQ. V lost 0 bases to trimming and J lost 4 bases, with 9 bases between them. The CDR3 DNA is TGCGCCAGCAGCTTGGTGGGGGCCCCAGATACGCAGTATTTT. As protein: CASSLVGAPDTQYF.

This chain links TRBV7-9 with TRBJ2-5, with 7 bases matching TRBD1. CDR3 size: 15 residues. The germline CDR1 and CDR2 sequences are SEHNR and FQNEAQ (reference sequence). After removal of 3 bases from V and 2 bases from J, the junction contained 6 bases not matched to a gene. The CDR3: CASSFARGQQETQYF. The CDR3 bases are TGTGCCAGCAGCTTCGCTAGGGGGCAACAAGAGACCCAGTACTTC.

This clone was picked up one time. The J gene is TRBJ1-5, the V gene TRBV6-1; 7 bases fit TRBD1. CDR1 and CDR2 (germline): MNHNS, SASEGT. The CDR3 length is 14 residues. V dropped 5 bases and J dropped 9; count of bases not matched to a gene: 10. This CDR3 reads CASSSRGPDGPQHF. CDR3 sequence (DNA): TGTGCCAGCAGTTCAAGGGGGCCTGACGGGCCCCAGCATTTT.

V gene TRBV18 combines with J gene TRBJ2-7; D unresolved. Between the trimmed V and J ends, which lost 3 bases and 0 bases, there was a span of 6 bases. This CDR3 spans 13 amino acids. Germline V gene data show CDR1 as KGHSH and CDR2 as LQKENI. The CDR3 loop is CASSPLGSYEQYF. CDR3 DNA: TGTGCCAGCTCACCCCTCGGCTCCTACGAGCAGTACTTC.

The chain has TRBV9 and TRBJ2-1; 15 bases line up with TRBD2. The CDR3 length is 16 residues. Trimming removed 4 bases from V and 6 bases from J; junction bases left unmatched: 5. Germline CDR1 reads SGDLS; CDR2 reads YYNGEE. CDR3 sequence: CASSYGLAGGLNEQFF. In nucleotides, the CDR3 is TGTGCCAGCAGCTACGGACTAGCGGGGGGGCTCAATGAGCAGTTCTTC. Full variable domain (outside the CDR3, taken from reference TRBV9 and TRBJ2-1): DSGVTQTPKHLITATGQRVTLRCSPRSGDLSVYWYQQSLDQGLQFLIQYYNGEERAKGNILERFSAQQFPDLHSELNLSSLELGDSALYFCASSYGLAGGLNEQFFGPGTRLTVL.

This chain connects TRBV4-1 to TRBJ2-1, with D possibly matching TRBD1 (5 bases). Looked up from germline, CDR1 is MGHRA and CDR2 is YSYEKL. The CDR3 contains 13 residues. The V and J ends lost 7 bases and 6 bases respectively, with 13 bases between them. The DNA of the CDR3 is TGCGCCAGCACTATCCAGGGCGGCAATGAGCAGTTCTTC. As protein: CASTIQGGNEQFF.

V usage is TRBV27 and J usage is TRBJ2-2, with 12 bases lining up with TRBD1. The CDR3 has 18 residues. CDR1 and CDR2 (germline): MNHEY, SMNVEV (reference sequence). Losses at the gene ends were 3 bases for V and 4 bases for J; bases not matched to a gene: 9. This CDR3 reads CASSFSPRDRGRTGELFF. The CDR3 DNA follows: TGTGCCAGCAGTTTCTCCCCCCGGGACAGGGGGCGCACCGGGGAGCTGTTTTTT.

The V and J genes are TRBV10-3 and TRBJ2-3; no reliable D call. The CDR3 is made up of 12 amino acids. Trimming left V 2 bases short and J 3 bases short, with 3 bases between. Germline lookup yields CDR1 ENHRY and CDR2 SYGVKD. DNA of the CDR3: TGTGCCATCAGTGAGCGTACAGATACGCAGTATTTT. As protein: CAISERTDTQYF.

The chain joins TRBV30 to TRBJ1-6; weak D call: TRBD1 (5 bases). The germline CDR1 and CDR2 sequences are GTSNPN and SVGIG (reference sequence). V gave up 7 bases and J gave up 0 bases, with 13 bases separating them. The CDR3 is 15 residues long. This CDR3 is CASSTVGSYNSPLHF. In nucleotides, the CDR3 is TGTGCCTCTTCGACAGTGGGCTCCTATAATTCACCCCTCCACTTT.

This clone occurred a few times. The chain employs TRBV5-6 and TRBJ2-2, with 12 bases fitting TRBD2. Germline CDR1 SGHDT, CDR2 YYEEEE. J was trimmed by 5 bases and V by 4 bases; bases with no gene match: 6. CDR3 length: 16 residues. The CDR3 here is CASSDTSGGLTGELFF. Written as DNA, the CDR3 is TGTGCCAGCAGCGATACTAGCGGGGGGCTTACCGGGGAGCTGTTTTTT.